This TCR beta chain is from a study of blood T cell repertoires in COVID-19. V was trimmed by 8 bases and J by 2 bases, leaving 12 bases between them. This CDR3 contains 13 residues. Germline V gene sequence: CDR1 LNHDA, CDR2 SQIVND (reference sequence). Original handling: Counts of nucleated cells, estimated from reference gene primer amplification, were obtained. Sequencing used immunoSEQ multiplex PCR; TCRdb keeps in-frame clones, though not all of them. V and J calls and clone size come straight from that table; D and trimming were deduced from the DNA. The data contain 50,000 to 65,000 clones, approximately 86% of them singletons. This clone came up once.

The source of this sequence is a man aged 50 or older with active COVID-19. The rearrangement joins TRBV19 to TRBJ1-2; D is ambiguous. Material: peripheral blood. CDR3 amino acids: CASGEGWNYGYTF. The CDR3 region has the DNA TGTGCCAGTGGAGAGGGTTGGAACTATGGCTACACCTTC. The full variable domain, its missing parts supplied by reference TRBV19 and TRBJ1-2, is DGGITQSPKYLFRKEGQNVTLSCEQNLNHDAMYWYRQDPGQGLRLIYYSQIVNDFQKGDIAEGYSVSREKKESFPLTVTSAQKNPTAFYLCASGEGWNYGYTFGSGTRLTVV.